This TCR beta chain originates from a study of shared clonotypes between healthy human individuals. This clone was observed once. The test was conducted at deep level. Clones were read by immunoSEQ multiplex PCR, and TCRdb kept only the in-frame ones, dropping some. The data contain 560,000 or so clones, roughly 95% of them singletons. The naive CD8 fraction comprised CD45RO-negative cells positively selected for CCR7 and excluded terminally differentiated effector memory CD45RA+ cells. CDR1 is MRHNA and CDR2 is SNTAGT in the germline V gene. V dropped 6 bases and J dropped 0; count of bases not matched to a gene: 4. The CDR3 contains 15 residues.

The chain combines TRBV6-4 with TRBJ1-1; the match to TRBD1 covers 10 bases. This receptor was obtained from a woman in her twenties or thirties in good health. Sequenced input: naive CD8+ T cells sorted from blood. The CDR3 DNA follows: TGTGCCAGCAGGCCCGGGACAGGGGTGAACACTGAAGCTTTCTTT. Its translation: CASRPGTGVNTEAFF.